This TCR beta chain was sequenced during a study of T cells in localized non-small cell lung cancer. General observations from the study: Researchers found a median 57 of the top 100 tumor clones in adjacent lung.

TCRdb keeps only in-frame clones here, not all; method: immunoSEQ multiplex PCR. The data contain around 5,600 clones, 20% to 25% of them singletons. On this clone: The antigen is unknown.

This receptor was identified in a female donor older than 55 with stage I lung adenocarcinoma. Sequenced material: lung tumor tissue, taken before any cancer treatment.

The CDR3 region is CASSIGGRSYSNQPQHF. The CDR3 DNA sequence: TGTGCCAGTAGTATAGGAGGGCGATCTTATAGCAATCAGCCCCAGCATTTT. The chain recombines TRBV19 with TRBJ1-5; D is ambiguous. This CDR3 spans 17 amino acids. Germline V gives CDR1 LNHDA, CDR2 SQIVND (reference sequence). V lost 1 base and J 0 bases, leaving 13 bases between the germline ends.